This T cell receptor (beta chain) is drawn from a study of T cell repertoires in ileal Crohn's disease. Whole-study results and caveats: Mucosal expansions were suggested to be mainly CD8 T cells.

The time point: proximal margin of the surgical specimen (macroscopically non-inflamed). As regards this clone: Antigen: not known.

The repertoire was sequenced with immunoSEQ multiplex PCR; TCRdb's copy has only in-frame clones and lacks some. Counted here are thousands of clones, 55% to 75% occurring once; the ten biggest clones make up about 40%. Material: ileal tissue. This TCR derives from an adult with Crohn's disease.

The CDR3 here is CATRGQYNQPQHF. In nucleotides, the CDR3 is TGTGCCACCAGGGGACAGTACAATCAGCCCCAGCATTTT. The chain has TRBV19 and TRBJ1-5; 7 nucleotides match TRBD1. V shed 10 bases and J 3 bases; nucleotides not matched to a gene: 6. CDR3 length equals 13 residues. CDR1 is LNHDA and CDR2 is SQIVND in the germline V gene (reference sequence).